This T cell receptor beta chain was retrieved from a study of CD8 T cell repertoires and HIV-1 epitope variants (TCRdb year 2020). Regarding the study in general: Twenty-five peptides representing autologous and known Gag and Nef epitope variants were each used to stimulate T cells in separate culture wells. Control conditions included a CMV, EBV and flu peptide pool, the Ebola AY9 epitope as negative control, and a no-peptide well. Cultures ran for around 10 days in IMDM with gentamicin, with half-media changes on days 3 and 7 adding IL-2, IL-7 and IL-15. A 1M T cell aliquot was kept as an uncultured baseline condition, separate from the approximately 83 T cell cultures. Running each culture condition in triplicate, except for one peptide done in duplicate, gave a total of roughly 83 T cell cultures. T cells were enriched using the EasySep Human T Cell Enrichment Kit and then co-cultured with an equal number of autologous T cell-negative cells acting as antigen-presenting cells. Three Gag epitope families and Nef HW9 and YT9 were included among the tested epitopes.

A remark on this clone: Its antigen has not been determined. Base qualities are not at hand, and no much larger clone is one base apart.

Study-wide findings and limitations: The assay could identify only TCR beta chains and pointed to proliferation in response to antigen, not to T cell function or cytokine profile. The study identified about ten antigen-specific TCR beta clonotypes, roughly 6 of which appeared to be cross-reactive for autologous or known escape epitope variants. The Nef KF9 family was recognized by five clonotypes and the HW9 family by one, and no responses to the TAALDMSHF plasma variant were observed.

Sequencing of TCR beta CDR3 regions was performed at survey depth on the immunoSEQ platform. The QIAamp DNA micro kit was used to extract genomic DNA from every cultured and uncultured CD8+ T cell population. For the original study's pipeline: Any sample with under 5,000 productive reads was excluded, and this exclusion removed about 7% of the roughly 80 cultures stimulated with HIV peptides. A MANAFEST web app trimmed sequences to CDR3 and removed nonproductive sequences, CDR3s under 5 amino acids, and those not starting C or ending F/W. For a clonotype to count as antigen-specific, the clonotype had to expand relative to the no-peptide control in at least 2 of 3 replicates at FDR 0.01, and only within one epitope family. In addition, a specific clonotype needed a frequency at least fivefold higher than in wells stimulated with peptides from other epitope families. TCRdb mirrors the immuneACCESS table, restricted to in-frame sequences. Some clones are absent from its copies; in checked studies, under half trace to an unresolved V gene, and the reason for the others is unknown. That table supplies the V and J calls and clone size; D and trimming were determined from the DNA. The sample yields thousands of clones; about three quarters were counted once. The ten biggest clones cover roughly 45% of the sample.

Trimming leaves V shorter by 4 bases and J shorter by 2 bases, with the junction holding 5 bases beyond the gene matches. Spanning cysteine to phenylalanine, the CDR3 consists of 14 amino acids. The retained sequence is limited to the CDR3, 42 bases, with the frame set at the first base. Based on the germline V gene, the CDR1 and CDR2 sequences are SGHAT and FQNNGV. The EasySep Human CD8+ T Cell Enrichment Kit was used on day 10 to isolate CD8+ T cells from every culture. Sequencing was performed on cultured CD8+ T cells derived from PBMCs. The chain was built from TRBV11-2 and TRBJ2-7; a stretch of 7 junction bases matches TRBD1. This TCR derives from a male donor with HIV. The CDR3 amino acid sequence is: CASSSGQQAYEQYF. The nucleotides read TGTGCCAGCAGCTCGGGACAGCAAGCCTACGAGCAGTACTTC.